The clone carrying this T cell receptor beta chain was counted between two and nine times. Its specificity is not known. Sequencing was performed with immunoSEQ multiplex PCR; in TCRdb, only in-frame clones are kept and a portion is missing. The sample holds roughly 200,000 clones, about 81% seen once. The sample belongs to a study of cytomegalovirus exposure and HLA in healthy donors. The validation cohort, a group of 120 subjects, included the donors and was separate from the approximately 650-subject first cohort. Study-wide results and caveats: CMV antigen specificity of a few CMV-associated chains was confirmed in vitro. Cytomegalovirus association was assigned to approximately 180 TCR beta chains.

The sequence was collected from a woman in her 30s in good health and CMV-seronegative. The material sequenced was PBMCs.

The CDR3 region is CAWSVRGQTAYGYTF. The CDR3 nucleotides read TGTGCCTGGAGTGTACGGGGACAGACAGCCTATGGCTACACCTTC. The chain couples TRBV30 to TRBJ1-2; 7 bases are a match to TRBD1. The CDR3 spans 15 residues. CDR1 and CDR2 (germline): GTSNPN, SVGIG (reference sequence). Unmatched junction bases numbered 8, after V lost 0 bases and J lost 4 bases.